This TCR beta chain was profiled in a study of CD8 T cells in Susac syndrome. An amount of RNA that ranged from roughly 0.5 to 1 ug was reverse transcribed with random hexamers. By means of immunoSEQ multiplex PCR, TCR beta CDR3 spanning 54 Vbeta and 13 Jbeta underwent amplification. Each CDR3 protein is one row after TCRdb ran MiXCR on the immunoSEQ multiplex PCR reads. The data show around 170,000 distinct CDR3 sequences, with approximately 94% seen just once and roughly 0.12% held by the top ten. Sequencing of TCR beta, carried out with a high-throughput approach, was applied to CD8+ and CD4+ T cells from the blood. Looked up from germline, CDR1 is LGHNA and CDR2 is YSLEER. Trimming took off 0 bases at V and 2 bases at J, with 7 bases between the two ends. This CDR3 has 14 amino acids.

This TCR came from a human donor with Susac syndrome. The specimen was CD4+ T cells from PBMCs. The chain has TRBV4-3 and TRBJ2-5; D is ambiguous. CDR3 DNA sequence: TGCGCCAGCAGCCAAGAACCGGGTCAAGAGACCCAGTACTTC. Its protein is CASSQEPGQETQYF.